Each of the 20 T cell receptor beta chains below was sequenced from the same sample in a study of blood T cells in healthy people across ages. The authors ran a second PCR of about 6 to 12 cycles using a sample-barcoded 5' primer and a J-beta primer mix. TCRdb fed the 5' RACE reads into MiXCR, producing one record per CDR3 protein. The sample lists roughly 700,000 distinct CDR3 sequences; roughly 49% were seen once. The source material was blood. The receptor set was obtained from a woman aged 55-69 years in good health.

There are many counts of this clonotype. V and J are TRBV20-1 and TRBJ2-7; D gene unclear. Germline assignment: CDR1 DFQATT and CDR2 SNEGSKA (reference sequence). The CDR3 is made up of 16 amino acids. Trimming pared 0 bases from V and 3 bases from J, leaving 18 bases between. The CDR3 DNA sequence: TGCAGTGCTAGAGATAAGAAGGAACCTATTTACTACGAGCAGTACTTC. It encodes CSARDKKEPIYYEQYF.

This chain connects TRBV6-2 or TRBV6-3 to TRBJ2-7; the D is unclear. Germline values: CDR1 MNHEY, CDR2 SVGEGT. The CDR3 totals 15 residues. Trimming shortened V by 5 bases and J by 5 bases, and 19 bases separated the two germline ends. CDR3 amino acids: CASSHIVFSVHEQYF. The CDR3 nucleotides read TGTGCCAGCAGTCACATCGTTTTTTCCGTCCACGAGCAGTACTTC.

The V gene is TRBV7-9, the J gene TRBJ2-7; TRBD1 is a possible D gene (7 bases). This CDR3 has 15 amino acids. Germline assignment: CDR1 SEHNR and CDR2 FQNEAQ (reference sequence). The V end lost 3 bases, the J end lost 3 bases, and 15 bases lay between the germline ends. The CDR3 coding sequence is TGTGCCAGCAGCTTGGGCCAGGGGGACTTCTACGAGCAGTACTTC. Amino acid sequence: CASSLGQGDFYEQYF.

This clonotype was seen a few times. The chain combines TRBV20-1 with TRBJ1-5, with D possibly TRBD1 on 5 matching bases. Germline loops: CDR1 DFQATT, CDR2 SNEGSKA (reference sequence). This CDR3 region has 14 residues. V was trimmed by 2 bases and J by 3 bases, leaving 11 bases between them. CDR3 DNA sequence: TGCAGTGCTAGAATCCAGGGCGACAATCAGCCCCAGCATTTT. It is translated as CSARIQGDNQPQHF.

The chain is built from TRBV11-3 and TRBJ2-3, with 7 bases identical to TRBD2. CDR1 is SGHNT and CDR2 is YENEEA in the germline V gene. The CDR3 length is 14 residues. J lost 2 bases, V lost 5 bases, and 4 bases had no gene match. CDR3 residues: CASSVGTNTDTQYF. The CDR3 nucleotides read TGTGCCAGCAGCGTCGGGACTAACACAGATACGCAGTATTTT. The variable domain in full, with the rest retrieved from reference TRBV11-3 and TRBJ2-3, is EAGVVQSPRYKIIEKKQPVAFWCNPISGHNTLYWYLQNLGQGPELLIRYENEEAVDDSQLPKDRFSAERLKGVDSTLKIQPAELGDSAVYLCASSVGTNTDTQYFGPGTRLTVL.

This chain connects TRBV20-1 to TRBJ2-5; 7 nucleotides match TRBD1. CDR3 length: 14 residues. CDR1 and CDR2 (germline): DFQATT, SNEGSKA (reference sequence). The V segment lost 2 bases and the J segment 0 bases; nucleotides outside the gene matches: 3. CDR3 amino acids: CSARKTGYQETQYF. In nucleotides, the CDR3 is TGCAGTGCTAGAAAGACAGGGTACCAAGAGACCCAGTACTTC.

The V and J genes are TRBV20-1 and TRBJ2-3; D is undetermined. This CDR3 region has 16 residues. Trimming shortened V by 0 bases and J by 0 bases, and 13 bases separated the two germline ends. Germline CDR1 DFQATT, CDR2 SNEGSKA (reference sequence). The CDR3 nucleotides read TGCAGTGCTAGAGATTTGAGGCGATTTAGCACAGATACGCAGTATTTT. Translation gives CSARDLRRFSTDTQYF.

A word on this clonotype: One junction end disagrees with the germline gene, perhaps due to a read error. The gene calls are TRBV16 and TRBJ1-6; the D is unclear. The CDR3 totals 16 residues. Germline CDR1 and CDR2: KGHSY and FQNENV. CDR3 protein: CASSPERPGSNSPPHF. DNA for the CDR3: TGTGCCAGCAGCCCGGAAAGACCGGGAAGCAATTCACCCCCCCACTTT.

The chain couples TRBV10-3 to TRBJ1-1; D gene uncertain. With 8 bases removed from V and 1 base from J, the gap between germline ends came to 5 bases. The V gene's germline CDR1 is ENHRY and CDR2 SYGVKD. The CDR3 is 11 amino acids. DNA for the CDR3: TGTGCCATCGGAACGAACACTGAAGCTTTCTTT. Translation gives CAIGTNTEAFF.

The chain is built from TRBV5-1 and TRBJ2-2; no clear D. The CDR3 length is 15 residues. Germline V gene sequence: CDR1 SGHRS, CDR2 YFSETQ. Trimming removed 4 bases from V and 0 bases from J, with 10 bases in between. Here the CDR3 DNA reads TGCGCCAGCAGCCCGGGCGTACCGAACACCGGGGAGCTGTTTTTT. Translating gives CASSPGVPNTGELFF.

The chain combines TRBV30 with TRBJ2-4; no clear D. Germline V CDR1 and CDR2: GTSNPN, SVGIG (reference sequence). CDR3 size: 13 residues. Trimming removed 0 bases from V and 5 bases from J, with 8 bases in between. CDR3 bases: TGTGCCTGGAGTGTGGACGGGCAAAACATTCAGTACTTC. Protein product: CAWSVDGQNIQYF.

V and J are TRBV20-1 and TRBJ2-1; TRBD2 matches at 16 bases. Germline CDR1 DFQATT, CDR2 SNEGSKA (reference sequence). The CDR3 runs 17 residues. V was clipped by 3 bases and J by 5 bases; unmatched bases: 7. DNA for the CDR3: TGCAGTGCTAGGAGGGGACTAGCGGGAGGGGGGCACAATGAGCAGTTCTTC. It encodes CSARRGLAGGGHNEQFF.

This clonotype was seen a handful of times. In DNA form, the CDR3 reads TGCAGTGCTAAGTCGGTGGGGGGGAGGGGAAGCACAGATACGCAGTATTTT. This codes for CSAKSVGGRGSTDTQYF. The rearrangement links TRBV20-1 to TRBJ2-3; TRBD2 agrees at 7 bases. Germline values: CDR1 DFQATT, CDR2 SNEGSKA (reference sequence). Trimming at V came to 4 bases and at J to 0 bases, leaving 13 bases not matched to a gene. The CDR3 runs 17 residues.

This chain connects TRBV11-1 to TRBJ2-1, with D uncertain. The CDR3 consists of 14 residues. Trimming left V 5 bases short and J 3 bases short, with 11 bases between. Germline CDR1 SGHAT, CDR2 FQDESV (reference sequence). The CDR3 region is CASSTLELYNEQFF. The CDR3, as DNA: TGTGCCAGCAGCACCCTCGAGCTCTACAATGAGCAGTTCTTC.

This clonotype was seen more than once but under ten times. The V and J genes are TRBV6-6 and TRBJ2-5; TRBD2 matches 12 bases. This CDR3 spans 16 amino acids. V was clipped by 6 bases and J by 5 bases; unmatched bases: 10. Germline V lookup: CDR1 MNHNY, CDR2 SVGAGI (reference sequence). The CDR3 DNA follows: TGTGCCAGCAGCCGCGGACTAGCGGGAAGGGTGGAGACCCAGTACTTC. Translated, it gives CASSRGLAGRVETQYF.

The V gene is TRBV24-1, the J gene TRBJ2-1; 7 nucleotides align to TRBD1. Germline CDR1 and CDR2: KGHDR and SFDVKD. The junction had 7 bases not matched to a gene; V was cut back by 3 bases and J by 9 bases. CDR3 length equals 14 residues. The DNA of the CDR3 is TGTGCCACCAGTGATCCGTCGACAGGGTCTGAGCAGTTCTTC. Protein: CATSDPSTGSEQFF.

This clonotype was detected only a few times. This sequence joins TRBV7-9 and TRBJ2-7; unclear D gene. The V end lost 5 bases, the J end lost 3 bases, and 14 bases lay between the germline ends. CDR3 size: 14 residues. The germline V gene encodes CDR1 SEHNR and CDR2 FQNEAQ (reference sequence). The CDR3: CASSANIEVYEQYF. CDR3 nucleotide sequence: TGTGCCAGCAGCGCCAATATCGAGGTCTACGAGCAGTACTTC.

The rearrangement uses TRBV10-3 and TRBJ2-1; D may be TRBD1 (6 bases). V was pared by 5 bases and J by 4 bases, with 9 bases between. Germline loops: CDR1 ENHRY, CDR2 SYGVKD. The CDR3 is 13 residues long. The CDR3 sequence: CAISMDSYNEQFF. The CDR3 nucleotides are TGTGCCATCAGTATGGACAGTTACAATGAGCAGTTCTTC.

The rearrangement joins TRBV25-1 to TRBJ2-5; 11 positions match TRBD2. V lost 2 bases, J lost 1 base, and 6 bases stayed unmatched. Looked up from germline, CDR1 is MGHDK and CDR2 is SYGVNS. The length of the CDR3 is 17 residues. This CDR3 reads CASSEHRLAGFQETQYF. CDR3 DNA: TGTGCCAGCAGTGAACATCGACTAGCGGGATTCCAAGAGACCCAGTACTTC.

Note on this clonotype: Relative to the germline gene, one junction end is altered; a read error may explain this. The chain has TRBV7-2 and TRBJ1-3, with D perhaps matching TRBD1 (6 bases). The CDR3 has 15 residues. CDR1 is SGHTA and CDR2 is FQGNSA in the germline V gene. CDR3 residues: CASNLDRSSGNTIYF. The DNA for the CDR3 is TGTGCCAGCAACTTAGACAGGAGCTCTGGAAACACCATATATTTT.